This is a list of T cell receptor beta chains from one sample in a study of blood T cells in healthy people across ages. One entry per CDR3 protein, called by TCRdb with MiXCR from the 5' RACE reads. In the table there are 1.6 million or so distinct CDR3 sequences, 30% to 35% of which are singletons. Input material: blood. These receptors were taken from a woman in her twenties or thirties in good health. CDR3s include the opening cysteine and the closing phenylalanine or tryptophan. Fields, in order: D gene, V gene, clone size, J gene, CDR3 protein, CDR3 DNA. A D gene is named only where the DNA matches it firmly. The size field is filled for only some rows; it gives once, few, many or a size class.

>.|TRBV7-6|.|TRBJ2-1
CASSAASQLPNEQFF
TGTGCCAGCAGCGCCGCTTCCCAGCTTCCCAACGAGCAGTTCTTC
>.|TRBV7-3|.|TRBJ2-1
CASSLMASPGYEQFF
TGTGCCAGCAGCTTAATGGCGTCCCCAGGGTATGAGCAGTTCTTC
>TRBD2|TRBV29-1|many|TRBJ2-5
CSVGTRAGGQETQYF
TGCAGCGTGGGGACTAGAGCGGGGGGGCAAGAGACCCAGTACTTC
>TRBD2|TRBV6-6|few|TRBJ2-1
CASSTRLADEQFF
TGTGCCAGCAGTACCCGACTAGCAGATGAGCAGTTCTTC
>TRBD2|TRBV6-2/TRBV6-3|few|TRBJ2-1
CASTTTRVAGGPSEQFF
TGTGCCAGCACGACGACAAGAGTAGCGGGGGGCCCTAGTGAGCAGTTCTTC
>.|TRBV19|.|TRBJ2-1
CASSIGSYGIYNEQFF
TGTGCCAGTAGTATAGGGTCCTATGGGATCTACAATGAGCAGTTCTTC
>.|TRBV20-1|.|TRBJ2-7
CSARDLGVGGYEQYF
TGCAGTGCTAGAGATCTCGGGGTAGGAGGCTACGAGCAGTACTTC
>.|TRBV28|few|TRBJ2-7
CASNGQGTGEQYF
TGTGCCAGCAACGGTCAGGGGACGGGGGAGCAGTACTTC
>.|TRBV12-3/TRBV12-4|.|TRBJ2-1
CASSRTNPSSYNEQFF
TGTGCCAGCAGTCGGACTAACCCGAGCTCCTACAATGAGCAGTTCTTC
>TRBD2|TRBV9|.|TRBJ2-3
CASSGLAGGQTRDTQYF
TGTGCCAGCAGCGGATTAGCGGGGGGCCAGACAAGAGATACGCAGTATTTT
>TRBD2|TRBV28|.|TRBJ2-5
CASSLSASGSRQYF
TGTGCCAGCAGTTTATCGGCTAGCGGGTCTCGGCAGTACTTC
>.|TRBV7-9|few|TRBJ1-2
CASSTDYGYTF
TGTGCCAGCTCCACGGACTATGGCTACACCTTC
>.|TRBV27|.|TRBJ2-7
CAGSLSPVGLSYNEQYF
TGTGCCGGCAGTTTATCACCTGTGGGGCTCTCCTACAATGAGCAGTACTTC
>TRBD1|TRBV5-4|few|TRBJ2-6
CASSGGPNSGANVLTF
TGTGCCTCCTCAGGGGGTCCGAACTCTGGGGCCAACGTCCTGACTTTC
>.|TRBV4-1|.|TRBJ2-1
CASSQDSWSSYNEQFF
TGCGCCAGCAGCCAAGATAGCTGGAGCTCCTACAATGAGCAGTTCTTC
>.|TRBV7-3|few|TRBJ2-2
CASSPGHGTGELFF
TGTGCCAGCAGCCCCGGACACGGCACCGGGGAGCTGTTTTTT
>TRBD2|TRBV7-3|.|TRBJ2-2
CASSAGLAGALGAGELFF
TGTGCCAGCAGCGCGGGACTAGCGGGAGCGCTGGGCGCCGGGGAGCTGTTTTTT
>.|TRBV5-1|few|TRBJ2-7
CASSLQGRGEQYF
TGCGCCAGCAGCTTACAGGGAAGAGGCGAGCAGTACTTC
>.|TRBV5-1|.|TRBJ2-5
CASSLILSGGKETQYF
TGCGCCAGCAGCTTGATCCTCAGCGGAGGAAAAGAGACCCAGTACTTC
>TRBD2|TRBV28|.|TRBJ2-3
CASSVPGGVDTQYF
TGTGCCAGCAGTGTCCCTGGGGGGGTAGATACGCAGTATTTT
>TRBD2|TRBV4-2|many|TRBJ2-7
CASSQERDRYEQYF
TGTGCCAGCAGCCAGGAGCGGGATAGGTACGAGCAGTACTTC
>TRBD1|TRBV4-2|.|TRBJ2-7
CASSQAIGTGTFEQYF
TGTGCCAGCAGCCAAGCGATAGGGACAGGGACGTTCGAGCAGTACTTC
>TRBD2|TRBV24-1|.|TRBJ2-2
CATSDQTSGRAYTGELFF
TGTGCCACCAGTGACCAGACTAGCGGGAGGGCTTACACCGGGGAGCTGTTTTTT
>.|TRBV14|few|TRBJ2-5
CASSQFRPTQYF
TGTGCCAGCAGCCAATTTCGGCCGACCCAGTACTTC
>.|TRBV4-1|few|TRBJ1-1
CASSQSYGDTEAFF
TGCGCCAGCAGCCAGTCGTATGGCGACACTGAAGCTTTCTTT
>TRBD1|TRBV6-2/TRBV6-3|many|TRBJ2-7
CASNPGGIYEQYF
TGTGCCAGCAACCCAGGGGGTATCTACGAGCAGTACTTC
>TRBD2|TRBV7-9|.|TRBJ2-1
CASSPGTNDNEQFF
TGTGCCAGCAGCCCCGGGACTAACGATAATGAGCAGTTCTTC
>.|TRBV2|.|TRBJ2-5
CASSVLEQTQYF
TGTGCCAGCAGTGTACTAGAACAGACCCAGTACTTC
>TRBD1|TRBV5-6|few|TRBJ1-1
CASSLEGGGFAEAFF
TGTGCCAGCAGCTTGGAAGGGGGCGGCTTCGCTGAAGCTTTCTTT
>TRBD2|TRBV20-1|few|TRBJ2-7
CRAENWAGDPYEQYF
TGCAGAGCTGAGAATTGGGCGGGAGACCCTTACGAGCAGTACTTC
>.|TRBV28|.|TRBJ1-5
CASSVGTNNQPQHF
TGTGCCAGCAGTGTCGGGACGAACAATCAGCCCCAGCATTTT
>TRBD2|TRBV4-1|.|TRBJ2-3
CACSQDHASGATDTQYF
TGCGCCTGCAGCCAAGATCACGCTAGCGGGGCCACAGATACGCAGTATTTT
>.|TRBV7-9|.|TRBJ2-5
CASSLLVQETQYF
TGTGCCAGCAGCTTACTAGTGCAAGAGACCCAGTACTTC
>TRBD1|TRBV7-2|few|TRBJ1-2
CASSLFPDRVDGYTF
TGTGCCAGCAGCTTATTCCCGGACAGGGTGGATGGCTACACCTTC
>TRBD1|TRBV27|.|TRBJ2-7
CASSLFLSGQGMYEQYF
TGTGCCAGCAGTTTATTTCTTTCGGGACAGGGGATGTACGAGCAGTACTTC
>TRBD2|TRBV4-1|few|TRBJ2-2
CASRGEVANTGELFF
TGCGCCAGCCGGGGGGAAGTTGCGAACACCGGGGAGCTGTTTTTT
>TRBD2|TRBV20-1|many|TRBJ2-1
CSARARLAEQFF
TGCAGTGCTAGAGCTAGACTAGCCGAGCAGTTCTTC
>TRBD2|TRBV7-3|few|TRBJ2-1
CASSLRVWPGTSGGFNEQFF
TGTGCCAGCAGCTTAAGAGTATGGCCGGGCACTAGCGGGGGATTCAATGAGCAGTTCTTC
>.|TRBV18|.|TRBJ1-2
CASSLFTQANYGYTF
TGTGCCAGCTCACTTTTCACACAGGCTAACTATGGCTACACCTTC
>TRBD2|TRBV20-1|.|TRBJ2-3
CSDARLAGEAQYF
TGCAGTGACGCGAGACTAGCGGGGGAAGCGCAGTATTTT
>TRBD1|TRBV6-1|few|TRBJ2-2
CASSVPRDREGTGELFF
TGTGCCAGCAGTGTTCCGAGGGACAGGGAGGGAACCGGGGAGCTGTTTTTT
>.|TRBV15|few|TRBJ2-1
CATSGDRNEQFF
TGTGCCACCAGCGGCGACCGAAATGAGCAGTTCTTC
>TRBD1|TRBV20-1|.|TRBJ1-2
CSADGQGDYGYTF
TGCAGTGCAGACGGACAGGGGGACTATGGCTACACCTTC
>.|TRBV24-1|.|TRBJ2-5
CATSAFTGFQETQYF
TGTGCCACCAGTGCCTTTACAGGGTTCCAAGAGACCCAGTACTTC
>.|TRBV7-2|few|TRBJ1-1
CASSLHRSDTEAFF
TGTGCCAGCAGCTTACACAGGTCTGACACTGAAGCTTTCTTT
>TRBD2|TRBV7-3|few|TRBJ2-3
CASSSGLAGRSSDTQYF
TGTGCCAGCAGCTCCGGACTAGCGGGAAGGTCCTCAGATACGCAGTATTTT
>TRBD2|TRBV2|many|TRBJ2-5
CASKGGGAGGETQYF
TGTGCCAGCAAGGGCGGGGGGGCCGGTGGAGAGACCCAGTACTTC
>.|TRBV19|once|TRBJ2-7
CASSPRRSAKGEQYF
TGTGCCAGTAGTCCCCGCAGGTCAGCAAAGGGCGAGCAGTACTTC
>TRBD2|TRBV5-1|few|TRBJ2-5
CASSLREGLGETQYF
TGCGCCAGCAGCTTGCGGGAGGGCCTAGGGGAGACCCAGTACTTC
>TRBD2|TRBV12-3/TRBV12-4|many|TRBJ2-5
CASSLIAGGRETQYF
TGTGCCAGCAGTTTAATAGCGGGGGGGCGTGAGACCCAGTACTTC
>.|TRBV10-3|.|TRBJ2-7
CAISKVEEDEQYF
TGTGCCATCAGTAAAGTGGAGGAGGACGAGCAGTACTTC
>.|TRBV29-1|few|TRBJ1-2
CSVEDPSGYTF
TGCAGCGTTGAAGATCCCAGTGGCTACACCTTC
>.|TRBV9|once|TRBJ2-1
CASSGTPSYNEQFF
TGTGCCAGCAGCGGGACCCCTTCCTACAATGAGCAGTTCTTC
>TRBD2|TRBV6-1|.|TRBJ2-5
CASSENYRGLAGQETQYF
TGTGCCAGCAGTGAAAATTATCGGGGACTAGCGGGGCAAGAGACCCAGTACTTC
>.|TRBV9|few|TRBJ1-6
CASSVQLFNSPLHF
TGTGCCAGCAGCGTCCAGTTATTCAATTCACCCCTCCACTTT
>TRBD1|TRBV6-5|few|TRBJ2-7
CASRPGTGDERYF
TGTGCCAGCAGACCCGGGACAGGGGACGAGCGGTACTTC
>.|TRBV6-1|.|TRBJ2-7
CASTGHQNSGGYEQYF
TGTGCCAGCACTGGACACCAGAACTCTGGCGGCTACGAGCAGTACTTC
>TRBD2|TRBV11-2|.|TRBJ2-7
CASSLESGGWYGQYF
TGTGCCAGCAGCTTAGAATCGGGAGGCTGGTACGGGCAGTACTTC
>.|TRBV20-1|few|TRBJ2-7
CSVVPSHREQYF
TGCAGTGTGGTGCCAAGCCACCGCGAGCAGTACTTC
>.|TRBV7-2|.|TRBJ2-1
CTSSLAQLRYNEQFF
TGTACCAGCAGCTTAGCGCAATTGCGGTACAATGAGCAGTTCTTC